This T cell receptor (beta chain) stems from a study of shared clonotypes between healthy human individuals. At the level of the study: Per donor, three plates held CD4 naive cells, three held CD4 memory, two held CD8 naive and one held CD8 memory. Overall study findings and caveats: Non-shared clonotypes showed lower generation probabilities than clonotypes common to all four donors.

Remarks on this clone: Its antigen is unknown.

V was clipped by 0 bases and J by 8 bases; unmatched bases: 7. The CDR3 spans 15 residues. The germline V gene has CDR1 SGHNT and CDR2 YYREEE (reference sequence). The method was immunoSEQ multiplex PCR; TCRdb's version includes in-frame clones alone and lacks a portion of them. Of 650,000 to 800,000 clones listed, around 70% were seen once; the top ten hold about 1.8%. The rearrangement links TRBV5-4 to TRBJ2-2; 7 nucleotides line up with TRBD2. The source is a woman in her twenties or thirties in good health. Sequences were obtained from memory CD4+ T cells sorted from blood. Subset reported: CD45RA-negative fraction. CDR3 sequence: CASSLVAGDSGELFF. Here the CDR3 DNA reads TGTGCCAGCAGCTTGGTAGCGGGTGACTCTGGGGAGCTGTTTTTT.